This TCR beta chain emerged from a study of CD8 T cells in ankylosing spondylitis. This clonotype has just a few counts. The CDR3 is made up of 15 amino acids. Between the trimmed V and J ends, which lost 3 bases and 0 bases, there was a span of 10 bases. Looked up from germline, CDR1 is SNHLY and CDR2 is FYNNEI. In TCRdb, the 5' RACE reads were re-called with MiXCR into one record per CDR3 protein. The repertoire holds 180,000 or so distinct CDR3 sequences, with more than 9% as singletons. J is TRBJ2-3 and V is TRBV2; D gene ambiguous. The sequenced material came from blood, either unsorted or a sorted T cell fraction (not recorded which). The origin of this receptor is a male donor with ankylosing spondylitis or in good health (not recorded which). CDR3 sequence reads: CASSDNSYSTDTQYF. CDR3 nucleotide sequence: TGTGCCAGCAGTGATAATTCGTACAGCACAGATACGCAGTATTTT. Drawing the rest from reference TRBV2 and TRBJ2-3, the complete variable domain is EPEVTQTPSHQVTQMGQEVILRCVPISNHLYFYWYRQILGQKVEFLVSFYNNEISEKSEIFDDQFSVERPDGSNFTLKIRSTKLEDSAMYFCASSDNSYSTDTQYFGPGTRLTVL.